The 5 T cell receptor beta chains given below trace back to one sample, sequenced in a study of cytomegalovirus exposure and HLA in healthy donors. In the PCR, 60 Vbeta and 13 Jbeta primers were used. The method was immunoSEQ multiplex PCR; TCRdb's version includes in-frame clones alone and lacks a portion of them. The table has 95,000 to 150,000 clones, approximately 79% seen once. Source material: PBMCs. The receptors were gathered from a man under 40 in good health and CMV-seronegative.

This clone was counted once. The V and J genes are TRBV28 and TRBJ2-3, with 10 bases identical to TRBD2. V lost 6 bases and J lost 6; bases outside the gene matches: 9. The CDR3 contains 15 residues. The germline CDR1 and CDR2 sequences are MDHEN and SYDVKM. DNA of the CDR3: TGTGCCAGCAGCCTAGCGGGGGCCACTTCCGATACGCAGTATTTT. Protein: CASSLAGATSDTQYF.

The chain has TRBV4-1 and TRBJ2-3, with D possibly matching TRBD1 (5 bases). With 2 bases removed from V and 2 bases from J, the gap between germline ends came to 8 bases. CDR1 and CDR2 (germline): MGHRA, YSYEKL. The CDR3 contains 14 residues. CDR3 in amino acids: CASSQPRVTDTQYF. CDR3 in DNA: TGCGCCAGCAGCCAACCCAGGGTCACAGATACGCAGTATTTT.

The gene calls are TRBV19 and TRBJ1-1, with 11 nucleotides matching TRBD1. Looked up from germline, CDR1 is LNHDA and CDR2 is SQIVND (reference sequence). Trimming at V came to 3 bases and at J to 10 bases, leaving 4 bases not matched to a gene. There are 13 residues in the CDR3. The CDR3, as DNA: TGTGCCAGTAGTATGGACGGGACAGGGGGAGCTTTCTTT. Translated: CASSMDGTGGAFF.

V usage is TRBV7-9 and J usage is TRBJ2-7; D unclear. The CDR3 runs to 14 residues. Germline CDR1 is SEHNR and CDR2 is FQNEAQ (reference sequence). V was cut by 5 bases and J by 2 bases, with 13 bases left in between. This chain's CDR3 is CASSGPEVPYEQYF. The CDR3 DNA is TGTGCCAGCAGCGGCCCCGAGGTTCCCTACGAGCAGTACTTC.

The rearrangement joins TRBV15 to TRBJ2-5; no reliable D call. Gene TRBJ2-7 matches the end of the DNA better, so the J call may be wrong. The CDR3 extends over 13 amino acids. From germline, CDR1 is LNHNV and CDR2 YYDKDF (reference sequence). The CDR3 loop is CATSRELWYEQYF. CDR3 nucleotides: TGTGCCACCAGCAGAGAACTCTGGTACGAGCAGTACTTC.